This TCR beta chain was identified in a study of blood T cell repertoires in COVID-19. Study context: The analysed material was cDNA or gDNA that came from T cells, B-cell-depleted T cells, or PBMCs.

Germline V gene lookup returns CDR1 SGHNT and CDR2 YYREEE (reference sequence). The CDR3 runs to 15 residues. The junction had 2 bases not matched to a gene; V was cut back by 3 bases and J by 0 bases. TCRdb's table, derived via immunoSEQ multiplex PCR, lists solely in-frame clones and lacks some. The repertoire holds about 210,000 clones, almost 85% seen once, with 5% to 6.5% in the top ten. The sequenced sample consisted of peripheral blood. This TCR came from a man aged 45-65 years with COVID-19, enrolled during active disease. The rearrangement links TRBV5-4 to TRBJ1-3, with TRBD1 identical over 8 bases. DNA for the CDR3: TGTGCCAGCAGCTGGGACAGGTCCTCTGGAAACACCATATATTTT. It encodes CASSWDRSSGNTIYF.